This entry features one TCR beta chain sequence. HTBI primers from iRepertoire and Arm-PCR of CDR3 regions yielded the TCR beta libraries. TCRdb redid the calling of the multiplex PCR reads with MiXCR, one entry per CDR3 protein. The sample has fewer than 450,000 distinct CDR3 sequences; 15% are singletons. These data originate in a study of regulatory T cells in long-lasting Graves disease. The time point was: newly diagnosed GD, antithyroid drugs for less than 3 months. Making the TCR library involved RNA that had been extracted from PBMCs. Trimming removed 7 bases at V and 5 bases at J, with 19 bases between. Germline-derived CDR1 and CDR2 are SGHTA and FQGTGA. The CDR3 has 15 residues. The same sample was also studied in work on T cells in Graves' hyperthyroidism and ophthalmopathy. That source adds: A model built on 13 V-J features separated ophthalmopathy from stable hyperthyroidism. Ophthalmopathy got predicted by the model a median 6.5 months before its onset.

This material consisted of peripheral blood mononuclear cells (PBMCs), taken at new diagnosis, from a patient treated with antithyroid drugs. The receptor comes from a middle-aged woman with Graves disease. V gene TRBV7-3 combines with J gene TRBJ2-3, with a possible D match to TRBD1 (6 bases). The CDR3 sequence is CASILHAPGVDTQYF. The CDR3 DNA is TGTGCCAGCATCCTCCACGCCCCAGGGGTAGATACGCAGTATTTT.